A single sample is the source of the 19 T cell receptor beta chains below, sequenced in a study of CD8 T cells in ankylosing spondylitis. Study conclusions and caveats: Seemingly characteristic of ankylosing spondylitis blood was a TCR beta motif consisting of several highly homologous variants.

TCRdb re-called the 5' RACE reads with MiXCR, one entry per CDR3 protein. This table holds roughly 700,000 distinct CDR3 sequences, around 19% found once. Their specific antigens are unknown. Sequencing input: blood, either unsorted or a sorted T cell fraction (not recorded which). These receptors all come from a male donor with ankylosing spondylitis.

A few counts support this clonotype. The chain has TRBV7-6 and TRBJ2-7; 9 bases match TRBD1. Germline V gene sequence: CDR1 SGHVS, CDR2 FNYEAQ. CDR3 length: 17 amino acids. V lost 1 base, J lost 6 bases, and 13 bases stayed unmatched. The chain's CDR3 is CASSLEGTGLRGLEQYF. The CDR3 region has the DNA TGTGCCAGCAGCTTAGAGGGGACAGGGCTTCGGGGGCTCGAGCAGTACTTC.

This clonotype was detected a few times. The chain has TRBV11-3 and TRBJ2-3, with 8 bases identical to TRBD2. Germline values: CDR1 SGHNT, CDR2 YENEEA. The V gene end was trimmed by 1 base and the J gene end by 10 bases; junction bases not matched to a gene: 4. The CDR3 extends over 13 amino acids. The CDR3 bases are TGTGCCAGCAGCTTAGCCCTAGCGGGTGCGCAGTATTTT. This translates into CASSLALAGAQYF. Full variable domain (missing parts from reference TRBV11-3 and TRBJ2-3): EAGVVQSPRYKIIEKKQPVAFWCNPISGHNTLYWYLQNLGQGPELLIRYENEEAVDDSQLPKDRFSAERLKGVDSTLKIQPAELGDSAVYLCASSLALAGAQYFGPGTRLTVL.

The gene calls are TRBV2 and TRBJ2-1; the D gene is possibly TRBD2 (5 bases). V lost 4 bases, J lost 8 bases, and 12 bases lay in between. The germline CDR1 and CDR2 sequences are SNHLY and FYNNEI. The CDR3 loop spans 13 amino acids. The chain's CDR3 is CASSADWKHEQFF. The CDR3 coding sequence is TGTGCCAGCAGTGCGGACTGGAAGCATGAGCAGTTCTTC. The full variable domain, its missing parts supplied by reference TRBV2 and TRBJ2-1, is EPEVTQTPSHQVTQMGQEVILRCVPISNHLYFYWYRQILGQKVEFLVSFYNNEISEKSEIFDDQFSVERPDGSNFTLKIRSTKLEDSAMYFCASSADWKHEQFFGPGTRLTVL.

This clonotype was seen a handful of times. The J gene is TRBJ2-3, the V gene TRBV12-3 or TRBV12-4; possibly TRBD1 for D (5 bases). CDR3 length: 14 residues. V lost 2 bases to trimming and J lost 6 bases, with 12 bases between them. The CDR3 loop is CASSLKGRRDTQYF. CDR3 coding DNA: TGTGCCAGCAGTTTAAAGGGGCGGCGGGATACGCAGTATTTT.

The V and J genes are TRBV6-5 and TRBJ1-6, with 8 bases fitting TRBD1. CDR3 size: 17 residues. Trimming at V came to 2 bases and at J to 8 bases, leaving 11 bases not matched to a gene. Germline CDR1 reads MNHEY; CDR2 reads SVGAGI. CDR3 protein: CASSYTRTGRLDSPLHF. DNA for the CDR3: TGTGCCAGCAGTTACACAAGGACAGGGCGGTTGGATTCACCCCTCCACTTT.

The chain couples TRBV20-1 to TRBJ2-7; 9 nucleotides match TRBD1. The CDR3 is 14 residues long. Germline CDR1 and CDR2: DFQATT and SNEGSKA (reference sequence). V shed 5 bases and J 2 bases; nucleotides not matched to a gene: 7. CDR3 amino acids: CSAARDREPYEQYF. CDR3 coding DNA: TGCAGTGCTGCCCGGGACAGGGAACCCTACGAGCAGTACTTC.

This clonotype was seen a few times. The CDR3, as DNA: TGCGCCAGCAGCTATCAAAGCGGGAGAACCTACAATGAGCAGTTCTTC. It translates to CASSYQSGRTYNEQFF. The chain couples TRBV5-1 to TRBJ2-1; 8 positions agree with TRBD2. Germline lookup yields CDR1 SGHRS and CDR2 YFSETQ. This CDR3 has 16 amino acids. The J segment lost 2 bases and the V segment lost 3 bases, leaving 7 bases of the junction unmatched.

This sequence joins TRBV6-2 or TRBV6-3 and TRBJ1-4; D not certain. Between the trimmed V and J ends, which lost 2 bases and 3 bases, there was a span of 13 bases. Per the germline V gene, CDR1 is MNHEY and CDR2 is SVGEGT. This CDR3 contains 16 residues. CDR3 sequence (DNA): TGTGCCAGCAGTTACGGAAGGGTCGGTGCTAATGAAAAACTGTTTTTT. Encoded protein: CASSYGRVGANEKLFF.

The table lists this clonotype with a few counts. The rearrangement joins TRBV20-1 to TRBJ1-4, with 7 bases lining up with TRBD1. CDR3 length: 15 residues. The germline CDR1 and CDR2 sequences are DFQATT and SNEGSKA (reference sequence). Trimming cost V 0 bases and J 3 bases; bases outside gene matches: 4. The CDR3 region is CSARDIGTANEKLFF. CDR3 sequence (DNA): TGCAGTGCTAGAGATATAGGGACAGCTAATGAAAAACTGTTTTTT.

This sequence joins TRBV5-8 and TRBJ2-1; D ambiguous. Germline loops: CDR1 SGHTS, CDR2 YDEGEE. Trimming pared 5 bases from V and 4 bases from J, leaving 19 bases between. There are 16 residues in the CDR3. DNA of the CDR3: TGTGCCAGCAGTATGGGTGTGAGTTATGGGTACAATGAGCAGTTCTTC. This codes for CASSMGVSYGYNEQFF.

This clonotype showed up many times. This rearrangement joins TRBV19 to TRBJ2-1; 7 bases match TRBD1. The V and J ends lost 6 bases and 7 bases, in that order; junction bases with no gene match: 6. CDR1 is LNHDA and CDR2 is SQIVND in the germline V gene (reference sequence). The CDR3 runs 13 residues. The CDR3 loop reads CASSPTGWNEQFF. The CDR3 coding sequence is TGTGCCAGTAGCCCGACAGGGTGGAATGAGCAGTTCTTC.

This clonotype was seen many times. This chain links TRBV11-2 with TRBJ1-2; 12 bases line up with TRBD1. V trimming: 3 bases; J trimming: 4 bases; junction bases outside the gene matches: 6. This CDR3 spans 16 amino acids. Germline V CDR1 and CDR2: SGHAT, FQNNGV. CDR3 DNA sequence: TGTGCCAGCAGCTTGGGGACAGGGGGCGCCGGCTATGGCTACACCTTC. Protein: CASSLGTGGAGYGYTF.

The CDR3 sequence: CASRAKFEQYF. The CDR3 DNA reads TGTGCCAGCAGAGCTAAATTCGAGCAGTACTTC. The V gene is TRBV6-5, the J gene TRBJ2-7, with D unclear. Deletions cut 6 bases from V and 6 bases from J, with 9 bases between. The CDR3 contains 11 residues. The germline gives CDR1 MNHEY, CDR2 SVGAGI.

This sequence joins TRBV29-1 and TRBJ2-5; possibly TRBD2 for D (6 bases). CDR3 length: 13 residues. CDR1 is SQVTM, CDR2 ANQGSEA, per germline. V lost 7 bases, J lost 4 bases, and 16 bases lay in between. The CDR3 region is CSGRRAGGETQYF. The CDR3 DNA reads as TGCAGCGGGAGGAGGGCCGGAGGAGAGACCCAGTACTTC.

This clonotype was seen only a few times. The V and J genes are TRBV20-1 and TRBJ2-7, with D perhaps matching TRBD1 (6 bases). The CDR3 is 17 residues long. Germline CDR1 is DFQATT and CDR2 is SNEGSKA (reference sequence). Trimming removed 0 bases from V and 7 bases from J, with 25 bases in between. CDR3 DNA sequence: TGCAGTGCTAGAGAAGGGGTAGAGGACAGCCGAGTAGGGGAGCAGTACTTC. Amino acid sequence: CSAREGVEDSRVGEQYF.

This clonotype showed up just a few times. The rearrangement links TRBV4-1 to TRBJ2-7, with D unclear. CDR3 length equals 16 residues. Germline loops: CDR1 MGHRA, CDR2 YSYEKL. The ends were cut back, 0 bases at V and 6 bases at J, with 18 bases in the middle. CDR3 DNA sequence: TGCGCCAGCAGCCAAGATTCGGCCGCCTATGTGGGCGAGCAGTACTTC. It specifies CASSQDSAAYVGEQYF.

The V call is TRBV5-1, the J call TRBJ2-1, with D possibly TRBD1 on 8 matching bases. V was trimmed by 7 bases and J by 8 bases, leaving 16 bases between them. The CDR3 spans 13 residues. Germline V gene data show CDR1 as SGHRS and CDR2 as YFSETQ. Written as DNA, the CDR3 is TGCGCCAGCGCGACAGGGGAGGGCTATGAGCAGTTCTTC. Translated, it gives CASATGEGYEQFF. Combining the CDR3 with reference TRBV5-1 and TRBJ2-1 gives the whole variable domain KAGVTQTPRYLIKTRGQQVTLSCSPISGHRSVSWYQQTPGQGLQFLFEYFSETQRNKGNFPGRFSGRQFSNSRSEMNVSTLELGDSALYLCASATGEGYEQFFGPGTRLTVL.

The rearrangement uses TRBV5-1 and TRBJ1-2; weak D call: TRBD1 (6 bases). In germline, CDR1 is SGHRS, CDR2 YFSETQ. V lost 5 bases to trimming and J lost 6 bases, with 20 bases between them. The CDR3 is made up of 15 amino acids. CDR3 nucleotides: TGCGCCAGCAGACCGACTACAGGGAGGGGTCATGGCTACACCTTC. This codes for CASRPTTGRGHGYTF.

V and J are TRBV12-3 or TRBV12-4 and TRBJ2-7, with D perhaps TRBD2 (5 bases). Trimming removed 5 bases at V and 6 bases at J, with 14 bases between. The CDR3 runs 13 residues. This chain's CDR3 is CASSPRRTAEQYF. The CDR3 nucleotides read TGTGCCAGCAGTCCCCGGAGGACTGCCGAGCAGTACTTC.